A selection of T cell receptor beta chains follows, all from one sample in a study of regulatory T cells in long-lasting Graves disease. One entry per CDR3 protein, called by TCRdb with MiXCR from the multiplex PCR reads. The table records approximately 690,000 distinct CDR3 sequences, 25% to 35% of them present only once. Sequencing used peripheral blood mononuclear cells (PBMCs), obtained when the disease was refractory, from a patient treated with antithyroid drugs. The receptor source for this set is a female donor with Graves disease. Both conserved end residues are part of each CDR3. D genes are given only for firm matches. Size is omitted from some rows. Given values are once, few, many or a class for expanded clones.

d_gene: TRBD2; v_gene: TRBV20-1; j_gene: TRBJ2-1; abundance: few; CDR3nt: TGCAGTGCTGAGACTAGCGGATACAATGAGCAGTTCTTC; CDR3aa: CSAETSGYNEQFF
d_gene: TRBD1; v_gene: TRBV27; j_gene: TRBJ1-1; abundance: few; CDR3nt: TGTGCCAGCAGTTTATTGGGTCCAGGGGGCCCTGACACTGAAGCTTTCTTT; CDR3aa: CASSLLGPGGPDTEAFF
d_gene: .; v_gene: TRBV29-1; j_gene: TRBJ2-5; abundance: many; CDR3nt: TGCAGCGTTGAGTGGGGGGGGGGCCGACGGTTGGAGACCCAGTACTTC; CDR3aa: CSVEWGGGRRLETQYF
d_gene: .; v_gene: TRBV24-1; j_gene: TRBJ1-5; abundance: .; CDR3nt: TGTGCCACCAGTGATTCGAGGGGGGGTGGCGTTCAGCCCCAGCATTTT; CDR3aa: CATSDSRGGGVQPQHF
d_gene: TRBD2; v_gene: TRBV5-1; j_gene: TRBJ2-7; abundance: many; CDR3nt: TGCGCCAGCAGCTTGGATTCGCGGGGGGCCTACAGGGTGGAGTCCTACGAGCAGTACTTC; CDR3aa: CASSLDSRGAYRVESYEQYF
d_gene: .; v_gene: TRBV6-1; j_gene: TRBJ1-1; abundance: few; CDR3nt: TGTGCCAGCACCCTTTCTACAGGGAATCTCCTAAGAACTGAAGCTTTCTTT; CDR3aa: CASTLSTGNLLRTEAFF
d_gene: TRBD2; v_gene: TRBV5-1; j_gene: TRBJ2-7; abundance: few; CDR3nt: TGCGCCAGCAGCGAAACTAGCGGGAGGGCCGGTGAGCAGTACTTC; CDR3aa: CASSETSGRAGEQYF
d_gene: TRBD2; v_gene: TRBV29-1; j_gene: TRBJ2-7; abundance: .; CDR3nt: TGCAGCGTTGTGTCTAGACTAGCGGCCCTGGAGGACTCCTACGAGCAGTACTTC; CDR3aa: CSVVSRLAALEDSYEQYF
d_gene: .; v_gene: TRBV29-1; j_gene: TRBJ2-5; abundance: .; CDR3nt: TGCAGCGTGGACCGGGACGCGGGTCAAGAGACCCAGTACTTC; CDR3aa: CSVDRDAGQETQYF
d_gene: .; v_gene: TRBV3-1; j_gene: TRBJ1-1; abundance: .; CDR3nt: TGTGCCAGCAGCCCCCCCGTGAGGTTTCCGACTGAAGCTTTCTTT; CDR3aa: CASSPPVRFPTEAFF
d_gene: TRBD2; v_gene: TRBV20-1; j_gene: TRBJ2-3; abundance: few; CDR3nt: TGCAGTGCTAGAGATCTGTTGGGACTAGCGGGAGGGCCGACAGATACGCAGTATTTT; CDR3aa: CSARDLLGLAGGPTDTQYF
d_gene: .; v_gene: TRBV27; j_gene: TRBJ1-5; abundance: many; CDR3nt: TGTGCCAGCAGTCCGCAGGGACGAGAAAATCAGCCCCAGCATTTT; CDR3aa: CASSPQGRENQPQHF
d_gene: .; v_gene: TRBV12-3/TRBV12-4; j_gene: TRBJ2-7; abundance: .; CDR3nt: TGTGCCAGCAGTTTTGGGATAGGGTCGGGCGAGCAGTACTTC; CDR3aa: CASSFGIGSGEQYF
d_gene: TRBD1; v_gene: TRBV19; j_gene: TRBJ1-2; abundance: .; CDR3nt: TGTGCCAGTAGTATGGACCTGGGACAGGGATTGGGCTACACCTTC; CDR3aa: CASSMDLGQGLGYTF
d_gene: .; v_gene: TRBV5-1; j_gene: TRBJ1-2; abundance: many; CDR3nt: TGTGCCAGCAGCGAGGACAGTAACTATGGCTACACCTTC; CDR3aa: CASSEDSNYGYTF
d_gene: .; v_gene: TRBV3-1; j_gene: TRBJ1-2; abundance: few; CDR3nt: TGTGCCAGCGGAGAAAGGCTAATCGGTGACTATGGCTACACCTTC; CDR3aa: CASGERLIGDYGYTF